Below, one TCR beta chain is given with its context. What antigen it recognizes has not been identified. No much larger clone exists at a distance of one base, and base qualities are not known. This entry is derived from a study of OX40 agonist ivuxolimab in advanced cancers. Regarding the complete study: The costimulatory receptor OX40 (CD134) was targeted by ivuxolimab, a fully human IgG2 agonistic monoclonal antibody. Prior anti-PD-1, anti-PD-L1 or anti-CTLA-4 therapy was permitted, and less than 45% of dose-escalation patients had received checkpoint inhibitors. Partial responses occurred in three dose-escalation patients, of whom one had hepatocellular carcinoma and two had cutaneous melanoma. Of the 50 to 55 dose-escalation patients, hepatocellular carcinoma was present in about 20, melanoma in roughly 15, renal cell carcinoma in 9 and head and neck cancer in 9. Intravenous ivuxolimab was administered to patients every 2 weeks at six dose levels: 0.01, 0.1, 0.3, 1.5, 3 and 10 mg/kg. A male proportion of around 81% and a mean age of around 60 years, ranging from roughly 23 to 79, were recorded for the dose-escalation cohort. Peripheral TCRbeta sequencing aimed to test whether ivuxolimab altered TCR sequence diversity and caused clonal T-cell expansion. The paper describes the monotherapy dose-escalation part (N of about 52 patients) of the phase I trial of ivuxolimab. General conclusions and limits of the study: After ivuxolimab, more expanded clones were found on average in CD8+ T cells than in CD4+ T cells. At doses of 0.1 to 3.0 mg/kg, clonal expansion of both CD4+ and CD8+ blood T cells was observed from baseline to week 6. Antigen specificity was not determined for the clonally expanded peripheral T cells. In the 0.1-3.0 mg/kg groups, partial responders were among the patients with the lowest normalized peripheral clonal expansion, particularly in CD8+ T cells. Low levels of normalized T-cell clonal expansion were also seen in some nonresponding patients.

The trial excluded patients who had a history of autoimmune disease or were on systemic immunosuppression. Peripheral blood for TCR sequencing was collected from all dose cohorts at baseline, on cycle 4 day 1, and on cycle 7 day 1. Samples came from an open-label, multicenter, first-in-human phase I dose-escalation trial of ivuxolimab. Adults with locally advanced or metastatic melanoma, renal cell carcinoma, hepatocellular carcinoma or head and neck squamous cell carcinoma were enrolled in the trial. Before TCR sequencing, CD4+ T cells and CD8+ T cells were sorted from peripheral blood as separate populations. The CDR1 and CDR2 encoded by the germline V gene are MNHEY and SVGAGI. Spanning cysteine to phenylalanine, the CDR3 consists of 12 amino acids. Of all the DNA, just the CDR3 is kept, 36 bases in frame from base 1. V drops 2 bases and J drops 8 bases, leaving 9 bases in between. Genomic DNA was extracted from sorted cells for sequencing of the TCRbeta CDR3 region. The immunoSEQ Assay was used for sequencing of TCRbeta CDR3 regions. Sourced from immuneACCESS, this table was stored by TCRdb with only in-frame sequences that have V and J called. A share of the clones is absent; for the studies checked, an unresolved V gene accounts for under half, and the remainder has no known explanation. The sample data list some 70,000 clones, and around 84% of these were observed just once. The ten largest clones add up to roughly 1.2% of the sample.

This clonotype was sampled from an adult with an advanced solid tumor such as melanoma, head and neck, liver or kidney cancer. The sequences come from CD4+ or CD8+ T cells sorted from blood, collected in a trial of the OX40 agonist ivuxolimab. In this chain, TRBV6-5 is recombined with TRBJ1-2, with the D gene call left open. The CDR3 sequence is CASSYEGNGYTF. The DNA sequence follows: TGTGCCAGCAGTTACGAGGGAAACGGCTACACCTTC.